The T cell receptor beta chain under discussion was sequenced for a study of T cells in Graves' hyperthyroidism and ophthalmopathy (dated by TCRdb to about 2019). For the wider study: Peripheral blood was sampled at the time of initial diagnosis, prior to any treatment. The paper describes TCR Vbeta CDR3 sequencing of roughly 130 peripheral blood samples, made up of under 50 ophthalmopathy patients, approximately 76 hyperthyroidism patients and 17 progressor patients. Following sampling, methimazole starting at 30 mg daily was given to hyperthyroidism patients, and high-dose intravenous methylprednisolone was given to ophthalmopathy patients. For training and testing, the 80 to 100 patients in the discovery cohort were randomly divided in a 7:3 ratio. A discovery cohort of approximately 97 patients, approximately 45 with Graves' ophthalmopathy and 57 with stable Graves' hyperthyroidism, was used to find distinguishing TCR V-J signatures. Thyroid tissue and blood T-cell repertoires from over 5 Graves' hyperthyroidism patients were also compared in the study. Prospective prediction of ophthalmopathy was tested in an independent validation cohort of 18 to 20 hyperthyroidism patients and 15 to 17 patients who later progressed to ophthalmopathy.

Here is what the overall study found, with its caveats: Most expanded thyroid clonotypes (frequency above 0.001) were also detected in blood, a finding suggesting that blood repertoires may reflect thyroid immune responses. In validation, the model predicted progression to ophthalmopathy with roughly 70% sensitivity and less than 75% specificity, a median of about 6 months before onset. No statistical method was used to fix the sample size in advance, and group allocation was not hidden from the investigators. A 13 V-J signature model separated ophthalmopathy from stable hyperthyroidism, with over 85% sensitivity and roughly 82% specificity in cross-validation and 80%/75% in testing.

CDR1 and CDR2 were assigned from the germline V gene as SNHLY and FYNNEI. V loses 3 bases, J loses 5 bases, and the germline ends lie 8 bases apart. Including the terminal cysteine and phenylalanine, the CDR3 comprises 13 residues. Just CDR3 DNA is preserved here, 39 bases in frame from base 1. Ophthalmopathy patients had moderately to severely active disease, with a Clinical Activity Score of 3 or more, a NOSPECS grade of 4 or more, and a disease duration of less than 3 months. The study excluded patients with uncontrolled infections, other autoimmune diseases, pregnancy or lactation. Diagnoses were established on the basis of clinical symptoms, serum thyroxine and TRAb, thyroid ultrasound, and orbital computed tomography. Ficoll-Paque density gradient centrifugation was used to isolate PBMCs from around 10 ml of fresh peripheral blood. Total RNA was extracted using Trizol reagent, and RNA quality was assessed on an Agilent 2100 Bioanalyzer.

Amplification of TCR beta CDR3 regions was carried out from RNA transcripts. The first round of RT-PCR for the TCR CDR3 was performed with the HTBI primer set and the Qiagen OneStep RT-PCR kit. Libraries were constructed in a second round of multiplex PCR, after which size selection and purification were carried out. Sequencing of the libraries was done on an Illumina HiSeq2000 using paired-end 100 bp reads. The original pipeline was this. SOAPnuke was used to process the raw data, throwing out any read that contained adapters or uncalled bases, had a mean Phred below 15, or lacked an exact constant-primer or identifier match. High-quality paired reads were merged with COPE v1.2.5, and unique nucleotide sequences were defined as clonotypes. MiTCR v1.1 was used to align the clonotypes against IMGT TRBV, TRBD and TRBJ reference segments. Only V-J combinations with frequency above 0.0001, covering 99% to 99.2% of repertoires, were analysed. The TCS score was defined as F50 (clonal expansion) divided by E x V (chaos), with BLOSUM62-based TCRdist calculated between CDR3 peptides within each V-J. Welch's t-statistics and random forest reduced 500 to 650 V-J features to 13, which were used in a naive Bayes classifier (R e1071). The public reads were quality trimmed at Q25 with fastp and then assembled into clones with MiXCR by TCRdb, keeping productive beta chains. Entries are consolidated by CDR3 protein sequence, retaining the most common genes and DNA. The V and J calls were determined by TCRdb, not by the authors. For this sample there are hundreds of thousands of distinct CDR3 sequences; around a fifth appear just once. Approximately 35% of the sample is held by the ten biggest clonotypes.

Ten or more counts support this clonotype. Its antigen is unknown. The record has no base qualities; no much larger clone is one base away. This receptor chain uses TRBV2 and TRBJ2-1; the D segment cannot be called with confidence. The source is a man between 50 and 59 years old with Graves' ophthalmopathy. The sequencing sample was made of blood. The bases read TGTGCCAGCAGTGATGATCGGAACAATGAGCAGTTCTTC. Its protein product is CASSDDRNNEQFF.